A selection of T cell receptor beta chains follows, all from one sample in a study of cytomegalovirus exposure and HLA in healthy donors. Clones were read by immunoSEQ multiplex PCR, and TCRdb kept only the in-frame ones, dropping some. The sample carries about 71,000 clones, about 70% recorded once. Specimen: PBMCs. Receptors were obtained from a man in his forties in good health and CMV-seropositive. Both conserved end residues are part of each CDR3. The D gene is left open where the match is weak. Clone size is given for some rows only: seen once, a few or many times, or a class if the clone is expanded.

length	V	J	size	D	DNA	CDR3
14	TRBV11-2	TRBJ2-7	few	-	TGTGCCAGCAGCTTAGAAGGCGGAAACTACGAGCAGTACTTC	CASSLEGGNYEQYF
15	TRBV28	TRBJ2-7	-	TRBD1	TGTGCCAGCACTGACTCCGGGACAGGGTGGTACGAGCAGTACTTC	CASTDSGTGWYEQYF
11	TRBV6-1	TRBJ1-2	-	-	TGTGCCAGCAGTGAAACAGGAGGCTACACCTTC	CASSETGGYTF
13	TRBV7-2	TRBJ2-1	-	-	TGTGCCAGCAGCTTAGATGGTGCGGCCCCAAAGTTCTTC	CASSLDGAAPKFF
14	TRBV19	TRBJ2-1	-	TRBD1	TGTGCCAGTAGACAGGGGAGAGGCTACAATGAGCAGTTCTTC	CASRQGRGYNEQFF
14	TRBV19	TRBJ2-2	few	TRBD2	TGTGCCAGTACCACTAGCGCGGGCACCGGGGAGCTGTTTTTT	CASTTSAGTGELFF
13	TRBV6-6	TRBJ1-1	once	TRBD1	TGTGCCAGCAGGGACAGGGTGAACACTGAAGCTTTCTTT	CASRDRVNTEAFF
16	TRBV15	TRBJ1-1	-	TRBD1	TGTGCCACCAGCAGAGGACAGGGGTCTTTGAACACTGAAGCTTTCTTT	CATSRGQGSLNTEAFF
13	TRBV28	TRBJ2-5	-	-	TGTGCCAGCAGTTTAGCCAGACAAGAGACCCAGTACTTC	CASSLARQETQYF
17	TRBV9	TRBJ2-2	many	-	TGTGCCAGCAGCGTAGTTGGAGGGGCGCAAGCCGCCGGGGAGCTGTTTTTT	CASSVVGGAQAAGELFF
13	TRBV19	TRBJ1-2	-	-	TGTGCCAGTAGCCGCCCGAATAGGGGTGGCTACACCTTC	CASSRPNRGGYTF
16	TRBV5-1	TRBJ1-2	-	TRBD1	TGCGCCAGCAGCTTGGCGCCCGGGACAGGGGGCAATGGCTACACCTTC	CASSLAPGTGGNGYTF
15	TRBV7-8	TRBJ2-7	-	TRBD2	TGTGCCAGCAGCTTACTACTAGCGGGCTCCTACGAGCAGTACTTC	CASSLLLAGSYEQYF
14	TRBV5-6	TRBJ2-7	few	-	TGTGCCAGCAGACTCCGCGGGCCCTCCTACGAGCAGTACTTC	CASRLRGPSYEQYF
15	TRBV5-1	TRBJ2-3	-	-	TGCGCCAGCAGCTGGACTGGACAGCTCACAGATACGCAGTATTTT	CASSWTGQLTDTQYF
13	TRBV5-6	TRBJ1-1	few	-	TGTGCCAGCAGCCGAAGGGGGGGCACTGAAGCTTTCTTT	CASSRRGGTEAFF
15	TRBV6-1	TRBJ2-1	-	TRBD2	TGTGCCAGCAGTGAAGATGGACTAGCCCTCGTTAGGCAGTTCTTC	CASSEDGLALVRQFF
19	TRBV5-1	TRBJ2-6	-	TRBD1	TGCGCCAGCAGCCCGCGAAGTGGACAGGAGGACTCTGGGGCCAACGTCCTGACTTTC	CASSPRSGQEDSGANVLTF
14	TRBV7-2	TRBJ2-7	-	TRBD2	TGTGCCAGCAGCTCCACCGGGACTAACTACGAGCAGTACTTC	CASSSTGTNYEQYF
14	TRBV5-4	TRBJ2-3	-	-	TGTGCCAGCAGCTTGGGGCAGGGTATAGATACGCAGTATTTT	CASSLGQGIDTQYF
15	TRBV7-3	TRBJ1-6	-	-	TGTGCCAGCAGCGCGACAGGAGCATCCAATTCACCCCTCCACTTT	CASSATGASNSPLHF
16	TRBV21-1	TRBJ1-5	-	-	TGTGCCAGCAGCAAGGGGCGGGAAGGTTTAAGCCAGCCCCAGCATTTT	CASSKGREGLSQPQHF
16	TRBV6-5	TRBJ2-3	few	-	TGTGCCAGCAGTTACTCGCCCCAGGGTGGAACAGATACGCAGTATTTT	CASSYSPQGGTDTQYF
12	TRBV11-1	TRBJ2-7	-	-	TGTGCCAGCAGCTTTTCAGGTGGAGAGCAGTACTTC	CASSFSGGEQYF
17	TRBV7-9	TRBJ2-3	-	TRBD2	TGTGCCAGCAGCTCCCCCCTTCTAGCGGGAGGGCCGGATACGCAGTATTTT	CASSSPLLAGGPDTQYF
16	TRBV5-4	TRBJ1-5	few	-	TGTGCCAGCAGCCACGGTGGGGGCCAAGGCAATCAGCCCCAGCATTTT	CASSHGGGQGNQPQHF
15	TRBV18	TRBJ2-5	-	-	TGTGCCAGCTCACGATCCGACGGGAGCCAAGAGACCCAGTACTTC	CASSRSDGSQETQYF
13	TRBV5-1	TRBJ1-1	-	TRBD1	TGCGCCAGCAGCTTCCAGGGGGAAACTGAAGCTTTCTTT	CASSFQGETEAFF
17	TRBV28	TRBJ1-1	few	-	TGTGCCAGCAGACTTATGGGCCGAGGACAGACGAACACTGAAGCTTTCTTT	CASRLMGRGQTNTEAFF
14	TRBV5-1	TRBJ1-1	-	TRBD1	TGCGCCAGCAGCGGGACAGGGGGCCGGACTGAAGCTTTCTTT	CASSGTGGRTEAFF
16	TRBV28	TRBJ2-1	-	-	TGTGCCAGCAGTTGGAGCCTGACGGGGTCCTACAATGAGCAGTTCTTC	CASSWSLTGSYNEQFF
14	TRBV7-3	TRBJ2-2	-	-	TGTGCCAGCAGCCCCAGGGCGGCCACCGGGGAGCTGTTTTTT	CASSPRAATGELFF
15	TRBV27	TRBJ2-3	-	-	TGTGCCAGCAGTTTATCGGCAGGAAGCACAGATACGCAGTATTTT	CASSLSAGSTDTQYF
15	TRBV5-6	TRBJ1-2	-	TRBD1	TGTGCCAGCAGCTTCTACGACCGGGACAGCTATGGCTACACCTTC	CASSFYDRDSYGYTF
18	TRBV4-1	TRBJ1-5	-	-	TGCGCCAGCAGCCAAACACCCAGGGACACGTGGAGCAATCAGCCCCAGCATTTT	CASSQTPRDTWSNQPQHF
15	TRBV18	TRBJ1-2	-	TRBD1	TGTGCCAGCTCGCCCGCCGGGACAGGAACGAGTGGCTACACCTTC	CASSPAGTGTSGYTF
16	TRBV7-3	TRBJ2-1	-	TRBD2	TGTGCCAGCAGCCTCACACTAGCGGGAGGGCCTGGAGAGCAGTTCTTC	CASSLTLAGGPGEQFF
16	TRBV6-1	TRBJ1-5	-	-	TGTGCCAGCAGTGTAGAGGGAGGATTTAGCAATCAGCCCCAGCATTTT	CASSVEGGFSNQPQHF
12	TRBV6-5	TRBJ1-6	-	-	TGTGCCAGCAGGTATACGGATTCACCCCTCCACTTT	CASRYTDSPLHF
14	TRBV29-1	TRBJ2-1	once	TRBD2	TGCAGCGTTGGACCGGGAGGGAAACACAATGAGCAGTTCTTC	CSVGPGGKHNEQFF
14	TRBV29-1	TRBJ1-5	-	TRBD1	TGCAGCGCCCTGACAGGGGCTAGCAATCAGCCCCAGCATTTT	CSALTGASNQPQHF
15	TRBV5-6	TRBJ2-7	-	TRBD2	TGTGCCAGCAGCCTAGGTGGTAGCGGGAGCTACGAGCAGTACTTC	CASSLGGSGSYEQYF
15	TRBV7-8	TRBJ1-4	-	-	TGTGCCAGCAGCTTATTTCAGGAAGGGCGGGATAGACTGTTTTTT	CASSLFQEGRDRLFF
17	TRBV25-1	TRBJ2-1	-	-	TGTGCCAGCAGTCCCGATTTGGACTACATTTCCTACAATGAGCAGTTCTTC	CASSPDLDYISYNEQFF
14	TRBV28	TRBJ1-1	-	TRBD1	TGTGCCAGCAGACGGGACAGGGGGAACACTGAAGCTTTCTTT	CASRRDRGNTEAFF
15	TRBV30	TRBJ2-5	-	-	TGTGCCTGGAGTGTACTGGGCCGGGGGAAAGAGACCCAGTACTTC	CAWSVLGRGKETQYF
14	TRBV4-2	TRBJ1-5	-	-	TGTGCCAGCAGCCAAGAGGGGGGTGACCAGCCCCAGCATTTT	CASSQEGGDQPQHF
14	TRBV6-5	TRBJ1-1	few	-	TGTGCCAGCAGCAACGACAGGTTAAACACTGAAGCTTTCTTT	CASSNDRLNTEAFF
15	TRBV6-1	TRBJ2-3	-	-	TGTGCCAGCATTGGTTCGAGGGTTAGCACAGATACGCAGTATTTT	CASIGSRVSTDTQYF
13	TRBV6-5	TRBJ2-7	-	TRBD1	TGTGCCAGCAGTTCCGGACAGGACTACGAGCAGTACTTC	CASSSGQDYEQYF